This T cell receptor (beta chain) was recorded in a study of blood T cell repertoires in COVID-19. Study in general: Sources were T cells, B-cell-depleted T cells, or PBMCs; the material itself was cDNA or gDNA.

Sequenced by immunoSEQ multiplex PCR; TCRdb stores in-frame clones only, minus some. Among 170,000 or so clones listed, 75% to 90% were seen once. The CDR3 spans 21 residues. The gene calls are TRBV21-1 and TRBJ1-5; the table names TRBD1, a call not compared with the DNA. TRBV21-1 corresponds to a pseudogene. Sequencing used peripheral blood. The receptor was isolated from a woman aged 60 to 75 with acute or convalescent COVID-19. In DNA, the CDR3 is TGTGCCAGCAGCAAAAGCGAAACGACAGGGCGAAAAGTTGATGGCAATCAGCCCCAGCATTTT. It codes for CASSKSETTGRKVDGNQPQHF.